A single sample is the source of the 10 T cell receptor beta chains below, sequenced in a study of blood T cell repertoires in COVID-19 (dated by TCRdb to about 2020). The library came from the immunoSEQ multiplex PCR assay. TCRdb took this table from immuneACCESS and kept in-frame rearrangements with V and J called. Such tables lack part of the clones; where checked against another copy, unresolved V genes explain under half of the gap, and the rest is unexplained. In this sample the table shows roughly 100,000 clones, 65% to 90% of which occur a single time. About 5% of the sample comes from the top ten. The sample taken for sequencing was peripheral blood. The receptors here all came from a man in his sixties with acute or convalescent COVID-19.

The J gene is TRBJ1-1, the V gene TRBV27; maybe TRBD1 (5 bases). CDR1 MNHEY and CDR2 SMNVEV come from the germline V gene (reference sequence). With 1 base removed from V and 5 bases from J, the gap between germline ends came to 14 bases. The CDR3 totals 15 residues. Here the CDR3 DNA reads TGTGCCAGCAGTTTATGGCAGGGTGGAACAACTGAAGCTTTCTTT. This sequence encodes CASSLWQGGTTEAFF.

The gene calls are TRBV28 and TRBJ2-1; D ambiguous. The germline CDR1 and CDR2 sequences are MDHEN and SYDVKM. V was trimmed by 6 bases and J by 13 bases, leaving 10 bases between them. This CDR3 has 10 amino acids. The CDR3 nucleotides read TGTGCCAGCAGCCGTCTTGTACAGTTCTTC. Translation: CASSRLVQFF.

The V call is TRBV11-2, the J call TRBJ1-2; D is perhaps TRBD1 (5 bases). CDR1 is SGHAT, CDR2 FQNNGV, per germline. The CDR3 spans 13 residues. V shed 1 base and J shed 2 bases, with 5 bases lying between them. As DNA, the CDR3 is TGTGCCAGCAGCTTAGGACAGAACTATGGCTACACCTTC. It is translated as CASSLGQNYGYTF.

The chain combines TRBV7-2 with TRBJ2-7, with D possibly being TRBD1 (7 bases). Trimming stripped 6 bases from V and 2 bases from J, with 14 bases between. Germline V gives CDR1 SGHTA, CDR2 FQGNSA. This CDR3 has 14 amino acids. The CDR3 protein is CASRSGGSPYEQYF. For the CDR3, the DNA is TGTGCCAGCAGGTCAGGGGGGTCTCCCTACGAGCAGTACTTC. Filled out from reference TRBV7-2 and TRBJ2-7, the complete variable domain reads GAGVSQSPSNKVTEKGKDVELRCDPISGHTALYWYRQSLGQGLEFLIYFQGNSAPDKSGLPSDRFSAERTGGSVSTLTIQRTQQEDSAVYLCASRSGGSPYEQYFGPGTRLTVT.

This chain links TRBV5-8 with TRBJ1-2; no reliable D call. In germline, CDR1 is SGHTS, CDR2 YDEGEE. CDR3 length: 14 residues. The V end lost 2 bases, the J end lost 0 bases, and 8 bases lay between the germline ends. This chain's CDR3 is CASSLMVANYGYTF. The CDR3 coding sequence is TGTGCCAGCAGCTTAATGGTAGCTAACTATGGCTACACCTTC.

This sequence joins TRBV11-2 and TRBJ1-5; D unresolved. The V gene's germline CDR1 is SGHAT and CDR2 FQNNGV. The CDR3 is 15 amino acids. V was cut by 3 bases and J by 0 bases, with 9 bases left in between. The CDR3 is CASSFGANSNQPQHF. DNA of the CDR3: TGTGCCAGCAGCTTCGGAGCTAATAGCAATCAGCCCCAGCATTTT.

In DNA, the CDR3 is TGTGCCAGCAGTTCCCGGGACAGGGTGGGTCAGCAGTACTTC. Translating gives CASSSRDRVGQQYF. J is TRBJ2-7 and V is TRBV6-5, with TRBD1 matching 9 bases. The CDR3 spans 14 residues. Germline CDR1 MNHEY, CDR2 SVGAGI. V gave up 4 bases and J gave up 8 bases; unmatched junction bases: 9.

The CDR3 DNA follows: TGTGCCAGTACCGGACAGCCGAGCTCCTACAATGAGCAGTTCTTC. Protein: CASTGQPSSYNEQFF. V and J are TRBV19 and TRBJ2-1; D may be TRBD1 (6 bases). V was shortened by 7 bases and J by 0 bases, with 13 bases between the two germline ends. Germline V gene data show CDR1 as LNHDA and CDR2 as SQIVND (reference sequence). The CDR3 runs 15 residues.

This rearrangement joins TRBV27 to TRBJ2-2; 9 nucleotides match TRBD1. CDR3 size: 18 residues. The ends lost 5 bases at V and 8 bases at J; junction bases unmatched: 18. The V gene's germline CDR1 is MNHEY and CDR2 SMNVEV (reference sequence). The CDR3 region is CASSRISFATGGRGELFF. DNA of the CDR3: TGTGCCAGCAGTCGGATCTCATTTGCGACAGGGGGTAGGGGGGAGCTGTTTTTT.

In this sample, this clone turned up once. V usage is TRBV7-3 and J usage is TRBJ1-5; 8 bases are shared with TRBD1. V lost 3 bases to trimming and J lost 7 bases; unmatched junction nucleotides: 2. From germline, CDR1 is SGHTA and CDR2 FQGTGA. The CDR3 loop spans 13 amino acids. In DNA form, the CDR3 reads TGTGCCAGCAGCTTCGACAGGGGACAGCCCCAGCATTTT. It translates to CASSFDRGQPQHF.